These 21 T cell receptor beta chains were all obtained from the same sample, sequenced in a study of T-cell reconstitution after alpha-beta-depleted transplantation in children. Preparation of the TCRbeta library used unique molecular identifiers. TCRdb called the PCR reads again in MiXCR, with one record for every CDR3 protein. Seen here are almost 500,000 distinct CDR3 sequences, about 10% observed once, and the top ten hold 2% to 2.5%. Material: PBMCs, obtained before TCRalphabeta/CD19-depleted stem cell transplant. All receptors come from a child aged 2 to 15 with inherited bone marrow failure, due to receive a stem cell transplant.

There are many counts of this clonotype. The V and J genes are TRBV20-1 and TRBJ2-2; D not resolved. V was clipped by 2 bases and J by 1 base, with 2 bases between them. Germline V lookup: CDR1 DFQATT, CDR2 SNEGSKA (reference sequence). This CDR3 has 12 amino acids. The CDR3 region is CSARQNTGELFF. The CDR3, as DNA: TGCAGTGCTAGACAGAACACCGGGGAGCTGTTTTTT.

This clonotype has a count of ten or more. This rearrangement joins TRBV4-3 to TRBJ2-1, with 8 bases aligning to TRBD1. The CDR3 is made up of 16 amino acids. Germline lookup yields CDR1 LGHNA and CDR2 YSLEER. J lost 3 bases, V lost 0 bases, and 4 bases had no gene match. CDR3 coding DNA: TGCGCCAGCAGCCAAGATCAGGGGGCCTACTACAATGAGCAGTTCTTC. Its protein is CASSQDQGAYYNEQFF.

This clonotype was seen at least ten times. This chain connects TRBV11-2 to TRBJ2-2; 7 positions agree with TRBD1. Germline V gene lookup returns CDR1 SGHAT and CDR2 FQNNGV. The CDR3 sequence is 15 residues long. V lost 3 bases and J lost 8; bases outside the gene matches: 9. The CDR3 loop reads CASSFRDRVSGELFF. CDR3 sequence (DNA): TGTGCCAGCAGCTTCAGAGACAGGGTATCGGGGGAGCTGTTTTTT.

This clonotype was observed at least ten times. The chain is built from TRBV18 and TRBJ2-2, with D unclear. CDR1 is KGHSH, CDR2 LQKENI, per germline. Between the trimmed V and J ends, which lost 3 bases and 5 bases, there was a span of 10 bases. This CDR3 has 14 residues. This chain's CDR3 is CASSPPAGTGELFF. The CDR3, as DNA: TGTGCCAGCTCACCTCCCGCTGGTACCGGGGAGCTGTTTTTT.

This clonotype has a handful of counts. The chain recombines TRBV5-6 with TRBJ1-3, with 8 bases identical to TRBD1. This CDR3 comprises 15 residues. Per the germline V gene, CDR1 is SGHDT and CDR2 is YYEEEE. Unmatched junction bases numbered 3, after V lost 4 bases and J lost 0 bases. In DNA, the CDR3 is TGTGCCAGCAGCCAGGGGGCCGACTCTGGAAACACCATATATTTT. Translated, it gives CASSQGADSGNTIYF. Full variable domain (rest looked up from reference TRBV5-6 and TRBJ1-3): DAGVTQSPTHLIKTRGQQVTLRCSPKSGHDTVSWYQQALGQGPQFIFQYYEEEERQRGNFPDRFSGHQFPNYSSELNVNALLLGDSALYLCASSQGADSGNTIYFGEGSWLTVV.

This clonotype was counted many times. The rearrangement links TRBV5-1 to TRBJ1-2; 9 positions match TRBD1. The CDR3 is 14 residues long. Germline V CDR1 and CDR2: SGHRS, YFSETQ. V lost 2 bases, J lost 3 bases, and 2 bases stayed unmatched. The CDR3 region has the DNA TGCGCCAGCAGCTTCGGGGACAGGGACTATGGCTACACCTTC. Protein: CASSFGDRDYGYTF.

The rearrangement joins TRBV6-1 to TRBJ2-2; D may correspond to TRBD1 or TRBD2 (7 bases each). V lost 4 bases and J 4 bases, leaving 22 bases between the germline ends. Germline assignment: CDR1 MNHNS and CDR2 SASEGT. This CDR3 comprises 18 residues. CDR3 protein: CASSVRGGGGAFTGELFF. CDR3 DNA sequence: TGTGCCAGCAGTGTTCGAGGGGGAGGGGGCGCGTTCACCGGGGAGCTGTTTTTT.

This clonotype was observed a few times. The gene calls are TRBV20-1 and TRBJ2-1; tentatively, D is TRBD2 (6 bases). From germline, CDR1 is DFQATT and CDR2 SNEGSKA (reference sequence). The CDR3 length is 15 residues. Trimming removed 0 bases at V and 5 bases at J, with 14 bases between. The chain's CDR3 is CSARDHTSRNNEQFF. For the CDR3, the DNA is TGCAGTGCTAGAGATCATACTAGCCGGAACAATGAGCAGTTCTTC.

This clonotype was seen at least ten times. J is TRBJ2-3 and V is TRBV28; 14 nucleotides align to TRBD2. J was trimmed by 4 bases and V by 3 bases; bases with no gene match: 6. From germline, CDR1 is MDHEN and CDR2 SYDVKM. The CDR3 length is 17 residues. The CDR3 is CASSFVGLAGVSDTQYF. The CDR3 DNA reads TGTGCCAGCAGTTTCGTGGGACTAGCGGGAGTTTCAGATACGCAGTATTTT.

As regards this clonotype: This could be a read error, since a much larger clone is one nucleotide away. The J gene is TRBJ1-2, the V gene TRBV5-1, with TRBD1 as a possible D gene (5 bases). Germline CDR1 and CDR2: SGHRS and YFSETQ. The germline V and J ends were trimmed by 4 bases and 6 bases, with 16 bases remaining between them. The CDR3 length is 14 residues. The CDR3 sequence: CASSPDPQGDGYTF. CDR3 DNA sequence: TGCGCCAGCAGCCCGGACCCACAAGGGGATGGCTACACCTTC.

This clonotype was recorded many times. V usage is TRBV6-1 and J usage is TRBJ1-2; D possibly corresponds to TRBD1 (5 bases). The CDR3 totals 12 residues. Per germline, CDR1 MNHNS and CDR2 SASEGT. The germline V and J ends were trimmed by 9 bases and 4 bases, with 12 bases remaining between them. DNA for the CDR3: TGTGCCAGTAGCGGGGACGGCTATGGCTACACCTTC. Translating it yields CASSGDGYGYTF.

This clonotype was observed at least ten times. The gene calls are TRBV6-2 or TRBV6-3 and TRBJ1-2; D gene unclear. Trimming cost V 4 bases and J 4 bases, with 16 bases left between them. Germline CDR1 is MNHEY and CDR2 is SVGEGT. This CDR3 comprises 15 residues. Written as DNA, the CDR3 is TGTGCCAGCAGTTCACCGGTTGACATACCCTATGGCTACACCTTC. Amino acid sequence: CASSSPVDIPYGYTF.

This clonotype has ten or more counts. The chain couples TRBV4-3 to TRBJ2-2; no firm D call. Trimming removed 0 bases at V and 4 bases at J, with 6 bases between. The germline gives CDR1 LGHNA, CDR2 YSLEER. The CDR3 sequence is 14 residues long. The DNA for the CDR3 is TGCGCCAGCAGCCAAGATCCCCTCACCGGGGAGCTGTTTTTT. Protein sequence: CASSQDPLTGELFF.

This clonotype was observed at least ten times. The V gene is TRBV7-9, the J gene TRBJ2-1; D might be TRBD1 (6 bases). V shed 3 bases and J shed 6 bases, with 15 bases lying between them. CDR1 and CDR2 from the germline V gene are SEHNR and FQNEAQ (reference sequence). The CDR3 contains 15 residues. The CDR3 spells CASSFPRGAINEQFF. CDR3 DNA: TGTGCCAGCAGCTTTCCCAGGGGAGCAATCAATGAGCAGTTCTTC. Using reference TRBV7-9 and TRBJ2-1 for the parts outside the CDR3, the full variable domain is DTGVSQNPRHKITKRGQNVTFRCDPISEHNRLYWYRQTLGQGPEFLTYFQNEAQLEKSRLLSDRFSAERPKGSFSTLEIQRTEQGDSAMYLCASSFPRGAINEQFFGPGTRLTVL.

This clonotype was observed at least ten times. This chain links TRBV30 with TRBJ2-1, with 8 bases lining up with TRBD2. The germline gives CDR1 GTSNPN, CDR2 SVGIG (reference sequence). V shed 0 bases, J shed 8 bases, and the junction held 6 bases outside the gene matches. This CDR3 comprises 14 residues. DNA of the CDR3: TGTGCCTGGAGTGTCGGAGCGGGAGATGATGAGCAGTTCTTC. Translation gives CAWSVGAGDDEQFF.

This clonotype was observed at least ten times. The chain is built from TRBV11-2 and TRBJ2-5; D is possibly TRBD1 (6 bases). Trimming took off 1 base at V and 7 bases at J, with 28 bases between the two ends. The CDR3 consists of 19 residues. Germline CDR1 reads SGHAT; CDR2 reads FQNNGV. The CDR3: CASSLGFGAGVRTERTQYF. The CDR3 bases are TGTGCCAGCAGCTTAGGGTTTGGGGCAGGGGTACGAACTGAGAGGACCCAGTACTTC.

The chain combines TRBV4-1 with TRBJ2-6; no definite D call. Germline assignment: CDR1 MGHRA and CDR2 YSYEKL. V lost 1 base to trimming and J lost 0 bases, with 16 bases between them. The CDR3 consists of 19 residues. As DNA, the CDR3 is TGCGCCAGCAGCCAAGGTCCAGGCCCGACCTTCTCTGGGGCCAACGTCCTGACTTTC. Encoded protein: CASSQGPGPTFSGANVLTF.

Here the CDR3 DNA reads TGTGCCAGCAGCGCCGGGACCCATGACACAGATACGCAGTATTTT. It translates to CASSAGTHDTDTQYF. The rearrangement links TRBV5-4 to TRBJ2-3, with D tentatively TRBD1 or TRBD2 (5 bases each). The V end lost 4 bases, the J end lost 2 bases, and 14 bases lay between the germline ends. This CDR3 has 15 amino acids. Germline lookup yields CDR1 SGHNT and CDR2 YYREEE (reference sequence).

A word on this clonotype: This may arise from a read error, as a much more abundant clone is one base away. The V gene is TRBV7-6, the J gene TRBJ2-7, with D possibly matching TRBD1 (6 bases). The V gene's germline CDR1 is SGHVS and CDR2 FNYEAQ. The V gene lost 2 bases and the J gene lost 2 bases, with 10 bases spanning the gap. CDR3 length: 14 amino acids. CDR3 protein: CASSLFPGAYEQYF. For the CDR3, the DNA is TGTGCCAGCAGCTTATTCCCAGGGGCCTACGAGCAGTACTTC.

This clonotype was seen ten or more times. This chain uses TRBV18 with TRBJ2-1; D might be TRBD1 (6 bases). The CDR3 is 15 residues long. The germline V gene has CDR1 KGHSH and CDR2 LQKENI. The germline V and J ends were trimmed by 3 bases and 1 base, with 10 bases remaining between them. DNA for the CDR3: TGTGCCAGCTCACCCGGACAGTTATCCTACAATGAGCAGTTCTTC. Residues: CASSPGQLSYNEQFF.

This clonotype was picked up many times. For the CDR3, the DNA is TGTGCCAGCAGCTTATGGGACTACCTCTCTGGGGCCAACGTCCTGACTTTC. The encoded protein is CASSLWDYLSGANVLTF. The chain has TRBV7-9 and TRBJ2-6; 7 bases map to TRBD2. CDR3 length equals 17 residues. Germline-derived CDR1 and CDR2 are SEHNR and FQNEAQ (reference sequence). With 2 bases clipped from V and 0 bases from J, the junction kept 4 bases outside the gene matches.